What follows are 32 T cell receptor beta chains derived from one specimen sequenced in a study of T cells after posttransplantation cyclophosphamide (dated by TCRdb to 2016 to 2017). Receptor libraries were prepared by the immunoSEQ multiplex PCR assay. TCRdb provides this immuneACCESS table in a form limited to in-frame rearrangements. Some clones are lacking; in checked studies, under half of them reflect an unresolved V gene, and why the rest are absent is not known. This sample has 35,000 to 40,000 clones in the table, none counted a single time. The biggest ten clones account for approximately 6.3% of the sample. Sequenced sample: PBMCs. All receptors come from a man between 25 and 39 years old in good health and a related stem cell transplant donor.

This clone was recorded many times. This chain joins TRBV4-3 and TRBJ1-2; D is possibly TRBD1 (6 bases). The CDR3 totals 16 residues. The germline CDR1 and CDR2 sequences are LGHNA and YSLEER. Trimming pared 0 bases from V and 4 bases from J, leaving 15 bases between. The CDR3 coding sequence is TGCGCCAGCAGCCAAGATGAGTCAGGGGCTAGCTATGGCTACACCTTC. Amino acids: CASSQDESGASYGYTF.

This clone has ten or more counts. V usage is TRBV6-2 or TRBV6-3 and J usage is TRBJ2-3, with 13 nucleotides matching TRBD2. The V gene's germline CDR1 is MNHEY and CDR2 SVGEGT. V trimming: 5 bases; J trimming: 0 bases; junction bases outside the gene matches: 8. The CDR3 has 18 residues. The CDR3 here is CASSAIGLAGVSTDTQYF. The CDR3 nucleotides read TGTGCCAGCAGTGCAATTGGACTAGCGGGGGTTAGCACAGATACGCAGTATTTT.

CDR3 sequence: CASSVTQGLADTQYF. The CDR3 DNA follows: TGTGCCAGCAGCGTTACACAGGGCCTGGCAGATACGCAGTATTTT. The chain joins TRBV9 to TRBJ2-3; TRBD1 might be the D (6 bases). The CDR3 totals 15 residues. V dropped 2 bases and J dropped 4 bases, with 14 bases sitting between them. Germline V gene lookup returns CDR1 SGDLS and CDR2 YYNGEE.

This clone was found many times. The chain is built from TRBV5-3 and TRBJ1-4; D may be TRBD1 (6 bases). TRBV5-3 is noted as an ORF with a role that remains uncertain. The CDR3 is made up of 18 amino acids. V lost 0 bases and J lost 0, with 15 bases in between. The CDR3 DNA is TGTGCCAGAAGCTTGGGGGGGCTTTCCGGGGCAACTAATGAAAAACTGTTTTTT. It codes for CARSLGGLSGATNEKLFF.

This clone has a count of ten or more. The rearrangement joins TRBV6-4 to TRBJ1-2, with D maybe TRBD1 (6 bases). Trimming cost V 2 bases and J 8 bases, with 12 bases left between them. The CDR3 has 13 residues. Germline V lookup: CDR1 MRHNA, CDR2 SNTAGT. CDR3 residues: CASSDSYQGGYTF. For the CDR3, the DNA is TGTGCCAGCAGTGACAGTTACCAGGGGGGCTACACCTTC.

This clone was observed at least ten times. J is TRBJ1-4 and V is TRBV7-6; D remains ambiguous. The V gene's germline CDR1 is SGHVS and CDR2 FNYEAQ. The CDR3 length is 16 residues. V was cut by 2 bases and J by 7 bases, with 17 bases left in between. This CDR3 reads CASSLMRISGGEKLFF. The DNA of the CDR3 is TGTGCCAGCAGCTTAATGCGTATTTCTGGCGGTGAAAAACTGTTTTTT.

This clone was seen repeatedly, ten times or more. This chain joins TRBV27 and TRBJ2-7; 7 positions match TRBD2. The CDR3 extends over 15 amino acids. V was clipped by 4 bases and J by 0 bases; unmatched bases: 6. Germline V gene lookup returns CDR1 MNHEY and CDR2 SMNVEV (reference sequence). The CDR3, as DNA: TGTGCCAGCAGTTCCCACGGGGGGAGCTCCTACGAGCAGTACTTC. It translates to CASSSHGGSSYEQYF.

This clone was observed many times. The chain couples TRBV9 to TRBJ1-4; D is undetermined. Germline CDR1 is SGDLS and CDR2 is YYNGEE. CDR3 size: 16 residues. Trimming took off 0 bases at V and 1 base at J, with 10 bases between the two ends. CDR3 DNA: TGTGCCAGCAGCGTAGAGGCAGGTGGAACTAATGAAAAACTGTTTTTT. Its translation: CASSVEAGGTNEKLFF.

The sample holds many counts of this clone. The V gene is TRBV5-1, the J gene TRBJ1-1; D is unresolved. The germline V gene encodes CDR1 SGHRS and CDR2 YFSETQ. Trimming removed 0 bases at V and 0 bases at J, with 9 bases between. The CDR3 totals 15 residues. CDR3 nucleotides: TGCGCCAGCAGCTTGGCACAGCCGATGAACACTGAAGCTTTCTTT. This encodes CASSLAQPMNTEAFF. Full variable domain (missing parts from reference TRBV5-1 and TRBJ1-1): KAGVTQTPRYLIKTRGQQVTLSCSPISGHRSVSWYQQTPGQGLQFLFEYFSETQRNKGNFPGRFSGRQFSNSRSEMNVSTLELGDSALYLCASSLAQPMNTEAFFGQGTRLTVV.

This clone was seen many times. V usage is TRBV9 and J usage is TRBJ2-5; D possibly corresponds to TRBD2 (6 bases). V lost 2 bases and J 2 bases, leaving 10 bases between the germline ends. The CDR3 extends over 14 amino acids. Germline V gene sequence: CDR1 SGDLS, CDR2 YYNGEE. The CDR3 loop reads CASSVGLTQETQYF. CDR3 in DNA: TGTGCCAGCAGCGTCGGACTAACGCAAGAGACCCAGTACTTC.

There are many counts of this clone. CDR3 in amino acids: CASEGSGANVLTF. The CDR3, as DNA: TGTGCCAGCGAGGGCTCTGGGGCCAACGTCCTGACTTTC. The V and J genes are TRBV7-9 and TRBJ2-6, with D perhaps matching TRBD2 (5 bases). Germline V CDR1 and CDR2: SEHNR, FQNEAQ (reference sequence). This CDR3 contains 13 residues. Trimming took 8 bases from V and 0 from J, leaving 5 bases between them.

This clone was recorded many times. The V and J genes are TRBV19 and TRBJ2-3, with 7 positions matching TRBD1. Unmatched junction bases numbered 6, after V lost 7 bases and J lost 2 bases. The CDR3 is made up of 14 amino acids. Per germline, CDR1 LNHDA and CDR2 SQIVND (reference sequence). CDR3 loop: CASKGGFYTDTQYF. The CDR3 DNA follows: TGTGCCAGTAAAGGGGGCTTTTACACAGATACGCAGTATTTT.

This clone came up many times. The chain links TRBV6-5 to TRBJ2-7; TRBD1 aligns across 9 bases. Germline V gene data show CDR1 as MNHEY and CDR2 as SVGAGI. CDR3 length equals 15 residues. After removal of 6 bases from V and 0 bases from J, the junction contained 6 bases not matched to a gene. CDR3 amino acids: CASRSQGASSYEQYF. CDR3 bases: TGTGCCAGCAGATCACAGGGGGCGAGCTCCTACGAGCAGTACTTC.

This clone was observed many times. V is TRBV5-6 and J is TRBJ1-2, with 9 bases matching TRBD1. Germline loops: CDR1 SGHDT, CDR2 YYEEEE. With V trimmed by 4 bases and J by 7 bases, 5 bases remained unmatched. The CDR3 has 13 amino acids. CDR3 protein: CASSRGQGGGYTF. DNA of the CDR3: TGTGCCAGCAGCAGGGGACAGGGAGGTGGCTACACCTTC.

At least ten counts were recorded for this clone. The CDR3 DNA sequence: TGTGCCAGCAGCTCCCAGCCGGGGAACTATGGCTACACCTTC. Amino acids: CASSSQPGNYGYTF. The rearrangement joins TRBV9 to TRBJ1-2; D not certain. The length of the CDR3 is 14 residues. The V gene's germline CDR1 is SGDLS and CDR2 YYNGEE. V gave up 4 bases and J gave up 2 bases, with 12 bases separating them. Variable domain in full (rest from reference TRBV9 and TRBJ1-2): DSGVTQTPKHLITATGQRVTLRCSPRSGDLSVYWYQQSLDQGLQFLIQYYNGEERAKGNILERFSAQQFPDLHSELNLSSLELGDSALYFCASSSQPGNYGYTFGSGTRLTVV.

V gene TRBV18 combines with J gene TRBJ2-7, with 7 bases identical to TRBD1. The CDR3 is made up of 15 amino acids. V was clipped by 2 bases and J by 2 bases; unmatched bases: 6. Germline V CDR1 and CDR2: KGHSH, LQKENI. The CDR3 DNA is TGTGCCAGCTCACCAGACAGGGTAAGGCCCTACGAGCAGTACTTC. It encodes CASSPDRVRPYEQYF.

This clone has ten or more counts. The rearrangement links TRBV28 to TRBJ2-1; TRBD2 matches at 9 bases. The CDR3 covers 15 residues. Germline V gives CDR1 MDHEN, CDR2 SYDVKM. V was pared by 6 bases and J by 9 bases, with 12 bases of the junction left unmatched. CDR3: CASSRGTSRGGEQFF. CDR3 bases: TGTGCCAGCAGCCGAGGGACTAGCAGGGGCGGTGAGCAGTTCTTC.

This clone was detected ten times or more. V is TRBV5-4 and J is TRBJ1-2; D is possibly TRBD1 (6 bases). CDR1 and CDR2 from the germline V gene are SGHNT and YYREEE (reference sequence). This CDR3 contains 14 residues. Trimming stripped 2 bases from V and 7 bases from J, with 15 bases between. CDR3 nucleotides: TGTGCCAGCAGCTTCAGGGGATCCCGCGGTGGCTACACCTTC. Translating gives CASSFRGSRGGYTF.

This clone was counted ten times or more. The V and J genes are TRBV5-6 and TRBJ2-7; D is unresolved. CDR3 size: 15 residues. V was cut by 0 bases and J by 7 bases, with 17 bases left in between. Germline V CDR1 and CDR2: SGHDT, YYEEEE. The CDR3 sequence: CASSLGSLVAPEQYF. The CDR3 nucleotides are TGTGCCAGCAGCTTGGGAAGTCTAGTAGCCCCAGAGCAGTACTTC.

This clone was detected ten times or more. This chain joins TRBV15 and TRBJ2-7; 7 bases are a match to TRBD1. The germline V gene encodes CDR1 LNHNV and CDR2 YYDKDF (reference sequence). The trim removed 3 bases at V and 0 bases at J, leaving 5 bases unmatched. This CDR3 region has 15 residues. CDR3 sequence: CATSSVQGSSYEQYF. The DNA of the CDR3 is TGTGCCACCAGCAGCGTACAGGGGTCCTCCTACGAGCAGTACTTC.

In this sample, this clone turned up many times. The chain links TRBV6-2 or TRBV6-3 to TRBJ1-3, with D possibly TRBD1 on 5 matching bases. The length of the CDR3 is 15 residues. CDR1 is MNHEY, CDR2 SVGEGT, per germline. V dropped 4 bases and J dropped 2 bases, with 12 bases sitting between them. CDR3 sequence: CASSSLDRTGNTIYF. CDR3 DNA sequence: TGTGCCAGCAGTTCCCTCGACAGAACTGGAAACACCATATATTTT.

This clone was found a few times. The V gene is TRBV7-8, the J gene TRBJ1-1, with 9 bases aligning to TRBD1. The CDR3 is 17 amino acids. V lost 5 bases, J lost 3 bases, and 13 bases stayed unmatched. The germline V gene has CDR1 SGHVS and CDR2 FQNEAQ. In DNA, the CDR3 is TGTGCCAGCAGCCCATACTGGAGACAGGGGGAGGACACTGAAGCTTTCTTT. It specifies CASSPYWRQGEDTEAFF.

This clone turned up a few times. V gene TRBV7-8 combines with J gene TRBJ2-6; no clear D. V was pared by 5 bases and J by 0 bases, with 14 bases between. The V gene's germline CDR1 is SGHVS and CDR2 FQNEAQ. CDR3 length: 17 amino acids. CDR3 nucleotide sequence: TGTGCCAGCAGCCCTGAGAGACATGTCTCTGGGGCCAACGTCCTGACTTTC. This encodes CASSPERHVSGANVLTF.

This clone was detected ten times or more. This chain connects TRBV24-1 to TRBJ1-1; D perhaps matches TRBD1 (5 bases). Trimming removed 0 bases at V and 5 bases at J, with 12 bases between. CDR1 and CDR2 (germline): KGHDR, SFDVKD. CDR3 size: 15 residues. CDR3 DNA sequence: TGTGCCACCAGTGATTTGGGGGGGGAGGGGACTGAAGCTTTCTTT. As protein: CATSDLGGEGTEAFF.

This clone has at least ten counts. The V gene is TRBV2, the J gene TRBJ1-4; TRBD1 agrees at 11 bases. This CDR3 comprises 16 residues. Germline CDR1 is SNHLY and CDR2 is FYNNEI. Germline trimming cut 5 bases from V and 7 bases from J; bases unmatched to any gene: 9. The CDR3 bases are TGTGCCAGCAGTAAGGACAGGGGGCGTATTAGTGAAAAACTGTTTTTT. Translation: CASSKDRGRISEKLFF. The variable domain in full, completed from reference TRBV2 and TRBJ1-4, reads EPEVTQTPSHQVTQMGQEVILRCVPISNHLYFYWYRQILGQKVEFLVSFYNNEISEKSEIFDDQFSVERPDGSNFTLKIRSTKLEDSAMYFCASSKDRGRISEKLFFGSGTQLSVL.

The sample holds many counts of this clone. The chain combines TRBV6-1 with TRBJ2-7; 7 bases line up with TRBD1. Germline V gene sequence: CDR1 MNHNS, CDR2 SASEGT. The CDR3 length is 12 residues. Trimming removed 11 bases from V and 2 bases from J; junction bases left unmatched: 6. The CDR3, as DNA: TGTGCCTCCCATGACAGGGCCTACGAGCAGTACTTC. Protein sequence: CASHDRAYEQYF.

This clone showed up many times. The rearrangement links TRBV5-4 to TRBJ2-1; D unclear. CDR1 is SGHNT and CDR2 is YYREEE in the germline V gene (reference sequence). Trimming pared 0 bases from V and 8 bases from J, leaving 9 bases between. The CDR3 spans 13 residues. The CDR3 region is CASSLAIGYEQFF. CDR3 DNA sequence: TGTGCCAGCAGCTTGGCTATAGGGTATGAGCAGTTCTTC.

This clone was seen ten or more times. The chain combines TRBV18 with TRBJ1-1; perhaps TRBD1 as D (6 bases). Trimming took off 4 bases at V and 5 bases at J, with 11 bases between the two ends. Germline-derived CDR1 and CDR2 are KGHSH and LQKENI. The CDR3 spans 13 residues. The CDR3 region is CASSQQGETEAFF. The CDR3 bases are TGTGCCAGCTCACAACAGGGAGAAACTGAAGCTTTCTTT.

This clone was observed many times. CDR3 protein: CASSLGQGGTDTQYF. The CDR3, as DNA: TGTGCCAGCAGCTTGGGGCAGGGTGGTACAGATACGCAGTATTTT. The V call is TRBV5-8, the J call TRBJ2-3; tentative D call: TRBD1 (5 bases). Germline lookup yields CDR1 SGHTS and CDR2 YDEGEE. The CDR3 runs 15 residues. V gave up 0 bases and J gave up 3 bases, with 11 bases separating them.

In its sample, this clone was seen many times. The chain has TRBV28 and TRBJ2-7, with D possibly being TRBD2 (5 bases). The CDR3 is 12 amino acids. V lost 6 bases to trimming and J lost 6 bases, with 12 bases between them. CDR1 MDHEN and CDR2 SYDVKM come from the germline V gene. The CDR3 DNA follows: TGTGCCAGCAGGCGGGCAGCGCTCGAGCAGTACTTC. It specifies CASRRAALEQYF.

The chain carries TRBV7-8 and TRBJ2-2; 9 bases match TRBD1. The CDR3 runs to 17 residues. Germline V lookup: CDR1 SGHVS, CDR2 FQNEAQ. The V gene end was trimmed by 2 bases and the J gene end by 4 bases; junction bases not matched to a gene: 8. The CDR3 protein is CASSLSLRDRATGELFF. CDR3 nucleotide sequence: TGTGCCAGCAGCTTATCCCTTAGGGACAGGGCCACCGGGGAGCTGTTTTTT. Using reference TRBV7-8 and TRBJ2-2 for the parts outside the CDR3, the full variable domain is GAGVSQSPRYKVAKRGQDVALRCDPISGHVSLFWYQQALGQGPEFLTYFQNEAQLDKSGLPSDRFFAERPEGSVSTLKIQRTQQEDSAVYLCASSLSLRDRATGELFFGEGSRLTVL.

This clone came up many times. This rearrangement joins TRBV13 to TRBJ1-2; tentative D call: TRBD1 (6 bases). The CDR3 totals 14 residues. Germline V gene data show CDR1 as PRHDT and CDR2 as FYEKMQ (reference sequence). The V gene lost 0 bases and the J gene lost 7 bases, with 12 bases spanning the gap. This chain's CDR3 is CASSLGRGALGYTF. In DNA, the CDR3 is TGTGCCAGCAGCTTAGGACGGGGGGCTCTTGGCTACACCTTC.